This T cell receptor (beta chain) derives from a study of blood T cell repertoires in COVID-19. The germline V and J ends were trimmed by 3 bases and 4 bases, with 9 bases remaining between them. Germline CDR1 and CDR2: LGHNA and YNFKEQ. The CDR3 has 13 residues. The authors' processing: Amplification with reference gene primers provided the estimates of nucleated cell counts. Clones were sequenced by immunoSEQ multiplex PCR, and TCRdb holds only the in-frame ones, with some missing. The V and J calls and clone size come from that table; D and trimming were worked out from the DNA. The table lists about 260,000 clones, about 85% of them singletons.

Material: peripheral blood. The sequence derives from a man between 60 and 75 years old with acute or convalescent COVID-19. The genes are TRBV4-2 and TRBJ1-1, with a possible D match to TRBD1 (5 bases). DNA of the CDR3: TGTGCCAGCAGCCATCAGGGTGGCACTGAAGCTTTCTTT. Its protein is CASSHQGGTEAFF.